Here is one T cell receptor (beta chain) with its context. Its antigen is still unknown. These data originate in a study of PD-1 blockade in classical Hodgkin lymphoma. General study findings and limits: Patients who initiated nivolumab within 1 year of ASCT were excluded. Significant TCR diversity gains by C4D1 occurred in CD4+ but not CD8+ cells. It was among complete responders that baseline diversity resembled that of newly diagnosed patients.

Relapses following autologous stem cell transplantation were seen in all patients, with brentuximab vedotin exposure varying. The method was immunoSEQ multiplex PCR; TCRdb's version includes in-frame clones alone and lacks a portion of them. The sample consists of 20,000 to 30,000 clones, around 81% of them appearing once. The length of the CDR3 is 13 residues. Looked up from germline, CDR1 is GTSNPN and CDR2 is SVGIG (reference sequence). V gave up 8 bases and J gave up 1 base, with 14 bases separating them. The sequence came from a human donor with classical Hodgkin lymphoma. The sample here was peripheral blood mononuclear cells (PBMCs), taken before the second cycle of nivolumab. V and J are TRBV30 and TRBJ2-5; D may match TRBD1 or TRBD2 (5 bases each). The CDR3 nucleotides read TGTGCCGAACAGATTGGGGGCCAAGAGACCCAGTACTTC. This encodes CAEQIGGQETQYF.